This TCR beta chain stems from a study of blood T cell repertoires in COVID-19. Whole-study context: Whether acute or convalescent, the COVID-19 samples came from the United States, Italy and Spain.

In the original processing: It was from reference gene primer amplification that nucleated cell counts were estimated. Repertoires were generated with immunoSEQ multiplex PCR, while TCRdb's copy carries only in-frame clones and drops some. V and J calls and clone size are copied from that table; D and trimming were computed from the DNA. Of 130,000 or so clones listed, about 91% are singletons. The ends lost 4 bases at V and 0 bases at J; junction bases unmatched: 6. This CDR3 is 16 amino acids long. The germline CDR1 and CDR2 sequences are KGHSH and LQKENI. The receptor was derived from a woman aged 55-69 years with acute or convalescent COVID-19. The sample was peripheral blood. The chain joins TRBV18 to TRBJ1-3; 7 bases are shared with TRBD1. The CDR3 nucleotides are TGTGCCAGCTCACGCGTCGGGACAGACTCTGGAAACACCATATATTTT. Translation gives CASSRVGTDSGNTIYF.